This note documents a single T cell receptor (beta chain) sequence. Its antigen remains unidentified. The CDR3 covers 15 residues. Germline CDR1 and CDR2: DFQATT and SNEGSKA (reference sequence). V dropped 4 bases and J dropped 5; count of bases not matched to a gene: 7. The TCR beta libraries were generated through quantitative 5'-RACE incorporating molecular barcodes. TCRdb itself ran the 5' RACE reads through MiXCR, one entry per CDR3 protein. Altogether hundreds of thousands of distinct CDR3 sequences are present, more than 15% being singletons, with the ten largest covering around 0.92%. These data come from a study of CD8 T cells in ankylosing spondylitis. Findings of the study overall: For ankylosing spondylitis blood, a TCR beta motif of several highly homologous variants appeared characteristic. There was reportedly significant enrichment of clones that were disease-linked in matched ankylosing spondylitis synovial fluid. Certain motif variants had earlier appeared in reactive arthritis synovial fluid and blood. The authors found the disease-linked clones to be CD8+ and relatively rare in peripheral blood.

Material for sequencing was blood, either unsorted or a sorted T cell fraction (not recorded which). This clonotype originated in a male donor with ankylosing spondylitis. The V and J genes are TRBV20-1 and TRBJ1-5; 11 nucleotides agree with TRBD1. This CDR3 is CSATPPGQGDQPQHF. The CDR3 DNA reads TGCAGTGCTACTCCACCGGGACAGGGGGATCAGCCCCAGCATTTT.